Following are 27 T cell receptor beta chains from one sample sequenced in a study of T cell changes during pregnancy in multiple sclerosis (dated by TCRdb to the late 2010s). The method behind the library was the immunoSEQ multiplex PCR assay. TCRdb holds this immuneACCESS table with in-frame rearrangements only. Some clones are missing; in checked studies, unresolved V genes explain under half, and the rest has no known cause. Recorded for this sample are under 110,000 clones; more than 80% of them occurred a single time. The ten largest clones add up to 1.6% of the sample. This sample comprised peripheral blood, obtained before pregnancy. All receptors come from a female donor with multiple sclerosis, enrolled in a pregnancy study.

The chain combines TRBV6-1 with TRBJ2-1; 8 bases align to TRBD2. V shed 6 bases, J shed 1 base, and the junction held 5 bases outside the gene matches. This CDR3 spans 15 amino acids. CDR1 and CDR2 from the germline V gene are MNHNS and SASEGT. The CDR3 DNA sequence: TGTGCCAGCAGGAAAGCGGGAGTGTCCTACAATGAGCAGTTCTTC. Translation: CASRKAGVSYNEQFF.

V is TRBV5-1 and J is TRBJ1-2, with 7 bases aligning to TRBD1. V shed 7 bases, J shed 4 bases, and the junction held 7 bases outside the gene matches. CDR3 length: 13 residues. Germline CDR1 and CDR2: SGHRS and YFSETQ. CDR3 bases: TGCGCCAGCCGGGACAGCGAGAGCTATGGCTACACCTTC. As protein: CASRDSESYGYTF.

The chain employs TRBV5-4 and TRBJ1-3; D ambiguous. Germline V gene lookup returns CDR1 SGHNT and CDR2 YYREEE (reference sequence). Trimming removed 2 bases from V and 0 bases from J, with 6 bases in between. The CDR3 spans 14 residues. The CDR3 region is CASSFHSSGNTIYF. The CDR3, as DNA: TGTGCCAGCAGCTTCCACAGCTCTGGAAACACCATATATTTT.

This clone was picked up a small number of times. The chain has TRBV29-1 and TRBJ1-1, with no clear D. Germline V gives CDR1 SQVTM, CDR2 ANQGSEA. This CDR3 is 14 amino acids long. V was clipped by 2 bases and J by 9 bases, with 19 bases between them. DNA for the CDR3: TGCAGCGTTGAACCGACAAGTCCTAACCTCCAAGCTTTCTTT. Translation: CSVEPTSPNLQAFF.

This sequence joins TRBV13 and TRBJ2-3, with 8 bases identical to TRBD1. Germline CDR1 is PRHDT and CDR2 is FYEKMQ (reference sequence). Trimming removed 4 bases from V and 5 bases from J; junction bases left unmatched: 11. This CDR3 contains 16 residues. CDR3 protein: CASSSGQVFSGDTQYF. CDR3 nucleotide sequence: TGTGCCAGCAGCTCGGGACAGGTCTTTTCTGGAGATACGCAGTATTTT.

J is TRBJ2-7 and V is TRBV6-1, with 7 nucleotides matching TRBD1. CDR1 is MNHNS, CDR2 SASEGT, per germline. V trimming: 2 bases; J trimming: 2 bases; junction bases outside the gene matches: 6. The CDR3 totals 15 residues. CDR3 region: CASSEFVTGPYEQYF. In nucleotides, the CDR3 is TGTGCCAGCAGTGAATTTGTGACAGGGCCCTACGAGCAGTACTTC.

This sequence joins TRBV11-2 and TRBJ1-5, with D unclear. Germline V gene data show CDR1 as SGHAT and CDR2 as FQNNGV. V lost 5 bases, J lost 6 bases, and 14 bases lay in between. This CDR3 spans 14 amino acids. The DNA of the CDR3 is TGTGCCAGCAGCCCCGAAGCGGGGAGTCAGCCCCAGCATTTT. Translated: CASSPEAGSQPQHF. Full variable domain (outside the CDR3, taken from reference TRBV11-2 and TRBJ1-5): EAGVAQSPRYKIIEKRQSVAFWCNPISGHATLYWYQQILGQGPKLLIQFQNNGVVDDSQLPKDRFSAERLKGVDSTLKIQPAKLEDSAVYLCASSPEAGSQPQHFGDGTRLSIL.

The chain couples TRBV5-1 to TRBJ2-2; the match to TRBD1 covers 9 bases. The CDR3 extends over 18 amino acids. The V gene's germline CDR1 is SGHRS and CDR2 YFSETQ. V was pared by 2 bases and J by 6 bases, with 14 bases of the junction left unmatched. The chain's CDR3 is CASSFSSSGTGPSGELFF. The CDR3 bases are TGCGCCAGCAGCTTTTCAAGTTCCGGGACAGGGCCTTCCGGGGAGCTGTTTTTT.

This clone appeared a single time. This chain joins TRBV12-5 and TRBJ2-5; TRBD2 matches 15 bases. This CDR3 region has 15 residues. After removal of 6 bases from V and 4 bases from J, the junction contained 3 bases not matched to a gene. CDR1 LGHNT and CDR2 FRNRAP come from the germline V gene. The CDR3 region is CASGMGLAGGETQYF. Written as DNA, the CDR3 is TGTGCTAGTGGGATGGGACTAGCGGGGGGAGAGACCCAGTACTTC.

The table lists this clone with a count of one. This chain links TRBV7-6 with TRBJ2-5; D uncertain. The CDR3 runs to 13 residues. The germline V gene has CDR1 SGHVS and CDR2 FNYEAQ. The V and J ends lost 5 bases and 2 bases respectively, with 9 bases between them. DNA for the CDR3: TGTGCCAGCAGCCCACTGATACAAGAGACCCAGTACTTC. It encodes CASSPLIQETQYF.

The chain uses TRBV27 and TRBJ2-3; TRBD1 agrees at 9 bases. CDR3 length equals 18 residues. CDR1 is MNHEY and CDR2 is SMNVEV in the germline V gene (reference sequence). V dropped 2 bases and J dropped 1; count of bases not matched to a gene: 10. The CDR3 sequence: CASSLGTGTGYGTDTQYF. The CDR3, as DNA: TGTGCCAGCAGTTTAGGTACCGGGACAGGGTACGGCACAGATACGCAGTATTTT.

This CDR3 reads CASSFSSGINEQFF. The CDR3 DNA reads as TGTGCCAGCAGCTTTAGCAGCGGGATAAATGAGCAGTTCTTC. V gene TRBV11-3 combines with J gene TRBJ2-1; 7 nucleotides line up with TRBD2. Losses at the gene ends were 3 bases for V and 7 bases for J; bases not matched to a gene: 6. Germline-derived CDR1 and CDR2 are SGHNT and YENEEA. The CDR3 is made up of 14 amino acids.

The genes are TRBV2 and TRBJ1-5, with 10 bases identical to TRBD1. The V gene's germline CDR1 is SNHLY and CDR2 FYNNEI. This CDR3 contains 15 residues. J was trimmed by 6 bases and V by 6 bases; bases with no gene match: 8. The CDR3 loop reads CASRDDRGLSQPQHF. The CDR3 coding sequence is TGTGCCAGCAGGGATGACAGGGGGCTTAGTCAGCCCCAGCATTTT.

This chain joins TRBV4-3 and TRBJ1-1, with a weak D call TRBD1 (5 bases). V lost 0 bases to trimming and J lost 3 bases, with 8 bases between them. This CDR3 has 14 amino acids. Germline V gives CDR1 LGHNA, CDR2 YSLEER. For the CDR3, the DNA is TGCGCCAGCAGCCAAGACCAGGGCGACACTGAAGCTTTCTTT. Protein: CASSQDQGDTEAFF.

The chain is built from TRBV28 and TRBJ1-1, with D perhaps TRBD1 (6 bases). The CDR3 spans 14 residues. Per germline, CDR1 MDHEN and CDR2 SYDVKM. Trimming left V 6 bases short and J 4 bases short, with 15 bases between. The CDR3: CASRLGGVGTEAFF. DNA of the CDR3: TGTGCCAGCAGATTAGGGGGGGTGGGCACTGAAGCTTTCTTT.

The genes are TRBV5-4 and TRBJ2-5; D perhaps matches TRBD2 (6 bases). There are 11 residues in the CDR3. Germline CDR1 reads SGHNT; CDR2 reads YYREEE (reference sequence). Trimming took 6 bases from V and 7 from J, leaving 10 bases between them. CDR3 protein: CASTQGGTQYF. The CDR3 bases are TGTGCCAGCACCCAGGGAGGGACCCAGTACTTC.

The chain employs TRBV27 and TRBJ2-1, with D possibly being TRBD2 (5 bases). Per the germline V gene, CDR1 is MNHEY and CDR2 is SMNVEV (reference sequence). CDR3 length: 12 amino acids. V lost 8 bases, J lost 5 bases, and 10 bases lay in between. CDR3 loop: CASRRNNNEQFF. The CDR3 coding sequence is TGTGCCAGCCGGAGGAATAACAATGAGCAGTTCTTC.

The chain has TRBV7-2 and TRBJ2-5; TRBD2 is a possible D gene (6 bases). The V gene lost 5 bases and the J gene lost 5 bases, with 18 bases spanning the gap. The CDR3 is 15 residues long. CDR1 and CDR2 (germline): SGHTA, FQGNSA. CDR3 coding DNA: TGTGCCAGCAGCGCCGTGACTAGTAGAGAGGAGACCCAGTACTTC. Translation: CASSAVTSREETQYF.

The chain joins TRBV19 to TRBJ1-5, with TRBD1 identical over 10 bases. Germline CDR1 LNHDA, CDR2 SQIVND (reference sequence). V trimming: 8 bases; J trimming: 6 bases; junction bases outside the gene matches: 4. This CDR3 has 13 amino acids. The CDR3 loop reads CASGRDRGQPQHF. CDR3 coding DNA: TGTGCCAGTGGCCGGGACAGGGGTCAGCCCCAGCATTTT.

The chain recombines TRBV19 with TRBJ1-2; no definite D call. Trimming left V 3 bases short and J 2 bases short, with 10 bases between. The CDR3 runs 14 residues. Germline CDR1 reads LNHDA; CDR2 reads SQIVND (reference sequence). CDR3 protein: CASSIAAGNYGYTF. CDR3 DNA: TGTGCCAGTAGTATCGCTGCAGGAAACTATGGCTACACCTTC.

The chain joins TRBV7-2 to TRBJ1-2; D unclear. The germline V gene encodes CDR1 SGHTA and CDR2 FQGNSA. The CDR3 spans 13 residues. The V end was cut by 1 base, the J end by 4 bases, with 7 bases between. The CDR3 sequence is CASSLVRSYGYTF. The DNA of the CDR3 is TGTGCCAGCAGCTTAGTAAGGAGCTATGGCTACACCTTC.

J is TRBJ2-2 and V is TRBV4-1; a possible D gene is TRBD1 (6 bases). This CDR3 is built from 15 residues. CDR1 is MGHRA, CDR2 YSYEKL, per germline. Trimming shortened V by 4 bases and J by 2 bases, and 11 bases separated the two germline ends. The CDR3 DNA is TGCGCCAGCAGCCCCCGGACAGCCAACACCGGGGAGCTGTTTTTT. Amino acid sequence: CASSPRTANTGELFF.

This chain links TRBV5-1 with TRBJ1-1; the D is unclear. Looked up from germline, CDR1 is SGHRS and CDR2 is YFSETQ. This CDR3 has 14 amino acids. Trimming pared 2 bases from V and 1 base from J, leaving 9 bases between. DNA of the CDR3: TGCGCCAGCAGCTTCGGGTTGTCGAACACTGAAGCTTTCTTT. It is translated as CASSFGLSNTEAFF.

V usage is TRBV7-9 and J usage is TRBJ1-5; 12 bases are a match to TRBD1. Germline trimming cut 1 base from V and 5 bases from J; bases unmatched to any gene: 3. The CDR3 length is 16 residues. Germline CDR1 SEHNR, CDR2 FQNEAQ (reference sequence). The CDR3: CASSLEGTGGHQPQHF. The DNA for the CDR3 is TGTGCCAGCAGCTTAGAAGGGACAGGGGGCCATCAGCCCCAGCATTTT.

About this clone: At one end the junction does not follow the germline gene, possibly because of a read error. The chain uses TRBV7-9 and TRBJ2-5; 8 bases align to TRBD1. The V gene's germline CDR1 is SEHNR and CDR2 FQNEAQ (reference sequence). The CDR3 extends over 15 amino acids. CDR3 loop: CASSLGRTGKEAQYF. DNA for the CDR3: TGTGCCAGCAGCTTAGGAAGGACAGGGAAAGAGGCCCAGTACTTC.

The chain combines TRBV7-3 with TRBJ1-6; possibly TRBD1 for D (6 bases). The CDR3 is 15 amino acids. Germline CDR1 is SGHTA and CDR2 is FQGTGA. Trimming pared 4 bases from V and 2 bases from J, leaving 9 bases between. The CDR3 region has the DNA TGTGCCAGCAGCTCCGAGGGGGCCTATAATTCACCCCTCCACTTT. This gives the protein CASSSEGAYNSPLHF.

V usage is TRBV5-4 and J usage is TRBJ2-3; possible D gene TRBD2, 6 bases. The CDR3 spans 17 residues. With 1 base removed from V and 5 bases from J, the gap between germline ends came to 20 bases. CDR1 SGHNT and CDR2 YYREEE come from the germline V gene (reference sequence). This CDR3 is CASSLRRGGADVDTQYF. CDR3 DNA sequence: TGTGCCAGCAGCTTGAGACGGGGCGGGGCTGATGTAGATACGCAGTATTTT.